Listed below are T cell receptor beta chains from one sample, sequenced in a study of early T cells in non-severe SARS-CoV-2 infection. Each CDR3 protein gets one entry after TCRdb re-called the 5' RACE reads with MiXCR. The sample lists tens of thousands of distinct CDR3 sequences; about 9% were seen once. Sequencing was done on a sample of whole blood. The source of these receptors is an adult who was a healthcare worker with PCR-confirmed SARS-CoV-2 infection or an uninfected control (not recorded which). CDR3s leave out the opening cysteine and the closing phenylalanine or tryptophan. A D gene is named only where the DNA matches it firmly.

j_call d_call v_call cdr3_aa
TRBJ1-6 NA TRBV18 ASSTSRNSPLH
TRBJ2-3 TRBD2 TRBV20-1 SAKRGETSTDTQY
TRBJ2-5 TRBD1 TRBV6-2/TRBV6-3 ASSNRDRAPETQY
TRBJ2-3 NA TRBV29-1 SGVLTDTQY
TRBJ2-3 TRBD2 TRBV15 ATSRVAGDGTDTQY
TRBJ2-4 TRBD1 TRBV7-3 ASSVGGQGKNIQY
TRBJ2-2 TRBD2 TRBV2 ASHSGINTGELF
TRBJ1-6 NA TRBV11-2 ASSFRGPKASPLH
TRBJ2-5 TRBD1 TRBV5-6 ASSNNRGPVWYQETQY
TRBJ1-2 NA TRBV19 ASSMFPDTAYGYT
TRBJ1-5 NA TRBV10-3 AIADSNQPQH
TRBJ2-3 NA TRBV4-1 ASSHGPQDTQY
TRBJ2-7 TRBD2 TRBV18 ASSTPSGGNRQY
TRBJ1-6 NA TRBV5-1 ASSSDGTNSPLH
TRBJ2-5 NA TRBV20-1 SASLAVVQETQY
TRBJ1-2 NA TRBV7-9 ASSLDGARNSLYGYT
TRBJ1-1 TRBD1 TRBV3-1 ASSQTGQEAF
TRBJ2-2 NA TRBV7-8 ASSITINTGELF
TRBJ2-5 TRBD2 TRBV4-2 ASSQDTGRETQY
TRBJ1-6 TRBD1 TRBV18 ASSPETGGSNSPLH
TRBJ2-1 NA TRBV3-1 ASSQITLSGTQKEQF
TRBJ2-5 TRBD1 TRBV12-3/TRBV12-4 ASSTTGSEETQY
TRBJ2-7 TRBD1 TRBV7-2 ASSLGPTGQNTYEQY
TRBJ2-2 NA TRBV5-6 ASSLVVGANTGELF
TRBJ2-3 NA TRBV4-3 ASSQGLAGDTQY
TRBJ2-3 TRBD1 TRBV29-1 SSRDRGTSDTQY
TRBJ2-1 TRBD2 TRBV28 ASSNLAGGNEQF
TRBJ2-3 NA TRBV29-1 SVLQDTQY
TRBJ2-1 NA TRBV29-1 SVRTVARANEQF
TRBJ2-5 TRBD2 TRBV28 ASSSFSGGETQY
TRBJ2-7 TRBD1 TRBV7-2 ASSLESGTAYEQY
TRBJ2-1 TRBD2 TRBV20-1 SADRRTSYNEQF
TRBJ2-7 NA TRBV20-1 SARATYEQY
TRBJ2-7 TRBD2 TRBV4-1 ASSPGAAGGSYEQY
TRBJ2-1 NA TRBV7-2 ASSPGAQAYNEQF
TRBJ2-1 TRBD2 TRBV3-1 ASRPTVGAGGNEQF
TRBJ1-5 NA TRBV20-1 SARLTSRPGGQPQH
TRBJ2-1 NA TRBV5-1 ASNLYNEQF
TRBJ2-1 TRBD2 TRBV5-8 ASSRLAEHNEQF
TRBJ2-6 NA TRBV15 ATSFQRQAGANVLT
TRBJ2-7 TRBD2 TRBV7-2 VSSFGSGSSYEQY
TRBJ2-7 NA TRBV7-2 ASSLGEREQY